A selection of T cell receptor beta chains follows, all from one sample in a study of cytomegalovirus exposure and HLA in healthy donors. Clones were sequenced by immunoSEQ multiplex PCR, and TCRdb holds only the in-frame ones, with some missing. The sample contains over 150,000 clones, about 80% of which appear only once. The sample consisted of PBMCs. The origin of the receptors is a man aged 18-30 years in good health and CMV-seropositive. The CDR3 runs from the conserved cysteine through the conserved F or W. The D gene is left open where the match is weak. Size tells how often a clone was seen (once, few, many) or the class of an expanded clone, and some rows leave it out.

TRBV9,-,-,TRBJ2-1,TGTGCCAGCAGCGTAGGAACTAGCCCCCATGAGCAGTTCTTC,CASSVGTSPHEQFF
TRBV7-2,-,TRBD1,TRBJ2-2,TGTGCCAGCAAGACAGGGTCTGCGAACACCGGGGAGCTGTTTTTT,CASKTGSANTGELFF
TRBV7-2,-,TRBD2,TRBJ2-1,TGTGCCAGCAGCTTAGCTTTCCTAGCGGGGGGCAATGAGCAGTTCTTC,CASSLAFLAGGNEQFF
TRBV4-2,-,-,TRBJ2-5,TGTGCCAGCAGCCGCCGCGACAGTAATGAAGAGACCCAGTACTTC,CASSRRDSNEETQYF
TRBV7-2,few,-,TRBJ1-1,TGTGCCAGCAGCTTTACGGGATACGCTGAAGCTTTCTTT,CASSFTGYAEAFF
TRBV19,-,TRBD2,TRBJ2-1,TGTGCCAGTGCTCGGGGGGAGGAAGGCCCTAACAATGAGCAGTTCTTC,CASARGEEGPNNEQFF
TRBV18,-,-,TRBJ2-3,TGTGCCAGCTCATCCGGACAGACTAGCACAGATACGCAGTATTTT,CASSSGQTSTDTQYF
TRBV13,-,-,TRBJ1-3,TGTGCCAGCAGCTTAGGCCCAGGGTACACTGGAAACACCATATATTTT,CASSLGPGYTGNTIYF
TRBV19,-,TRBD1,TRBJ2-1,TGTGCCAGTGTACAGGGGCGCCGCTACAATGAGCAGTTCTTC,CASVQGRRYNEQFF
TRBV25-1,-,-,TRBJ1-2,TGTGCCAGCAGTGAGCCAGGGGCCTATGGCTACACCTTC,CASSEPGAYGYTF
TRBV5-5,-,TRBD1,TRBJ2-7,TGTGCCAGCAGCTTCCCCCCCGGACAGGGCTATGTAGACGAGCAGTACTTC,CASSFPPGQGYVDEQYF
TRBV7-9,-,-,TRBJ2-5,TGTGCCAGCAGCTTAGAACTTGTCGGGGGTCAAGAGACCCAGTACTTC,CASSLELVGGQETQYF
TRBV5-1,-,-,TRBJ2-2,TGCGCCAGCAGCTTGGGAAGCGGGAACACCGGGGAGCTGTTTTTT,CASSLGSGNTGELFF
TRBV6-5,few,TRBD1,TRBJ2-7,TGTGCCAGCAGGAGGTCCTCGACAGGGATCTCCGAGCAGTACTTC,CASRRSSTGISEQYF
TRBV7-2,once,TRBD2,TRBJ2-2,TGTGCCAGCAGCCCCTCCTCCCTAGCGGGAGGCACCGGGGAGCTGTTTTTT,CASSPSSLAGGTGELFF
TRBV20-1,-,-,TRBJ2-1,TGCAGTGTCCGGGAGAATGAGCAGTTCTTC,CSVRENEQFF
TRBV7-2,-,-,TRBJ1-5,TGTGCCAGCAGCTTAGAATTCGGTCAGGCGCCCCAGCATTTT,CASSLEFGQAPQHF
TRBV15,-,TRBD1,TRBJ2-3,TGTGCCACCAGCAGGGCGACAGGGCCAGATACGCAGTATTTT,CATSRATGPDTQYF
TRBV5-4,-,TRBD1,TRBJ2-1,TGTGCCAGCAGCTCACGGGACAGCCAAACCTACAATGAGCAGTTCTTC,CASSSRDSQTYNEQFF
TRBV6-1,-,-,TRBJ1-3,TGTGCCAGCAGTGAAACGACAGCGGGAAACACCATATATTTT,CASSETTAGNTIYF
TRBV5-1,-,-,TRBJ1-6,TGCGCCAGCAGCTTGGATCACTTGCGATATTCACCCCTCCACTTT,CASSLDHLRYSPLHF
TRBV10-1,-,TRBD1,TRBJ2-5,TGCGCCAGCAGTGAGAACGAGGGGGCGAACCAAGAGACCCAGTACTTC,CASSENEGANQETQYF
TRBV2,-,TRBD2,TRBJ2-7,TGTGCCAGTAAAAGCGGGAGAGGGGACGAGCAGTACTTC,CASKSGRGDEQYF
TRBV4-1,-,-,TRBJ2-1,TGCGCCAGCACGCTGGGGCGGAGCTCCTACAATGAGCAGTTCTTC,CASTLGRSSYNEQFF
TRBV18,-,TRBD1,TRBJ2-2,TGTGCCAGCTCACCCGCGGACAGGGGCACCGGGGAGCTGTTTTTT,CASSPADRGTGELFF
TRBV7-9,-,-,TRBJ2-7,TGTGCCAGCAGCTTAGGTCTAGGCTCCTACGAGCAGTACTTC,CASSLGLGSYEQYF